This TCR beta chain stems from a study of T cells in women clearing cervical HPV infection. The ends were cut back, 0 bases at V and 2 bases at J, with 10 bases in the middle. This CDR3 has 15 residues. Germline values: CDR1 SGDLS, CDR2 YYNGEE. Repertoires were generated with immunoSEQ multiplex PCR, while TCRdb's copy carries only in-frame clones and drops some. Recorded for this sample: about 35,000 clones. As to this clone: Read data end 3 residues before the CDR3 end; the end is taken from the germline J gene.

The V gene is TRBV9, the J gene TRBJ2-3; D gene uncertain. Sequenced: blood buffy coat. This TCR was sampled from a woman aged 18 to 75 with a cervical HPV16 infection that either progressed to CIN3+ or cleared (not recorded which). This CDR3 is CASSVVPQNTDTQYF. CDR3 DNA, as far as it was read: TGTGCCAGCAGCGTAGTTCCACAGAACACAGATACG.